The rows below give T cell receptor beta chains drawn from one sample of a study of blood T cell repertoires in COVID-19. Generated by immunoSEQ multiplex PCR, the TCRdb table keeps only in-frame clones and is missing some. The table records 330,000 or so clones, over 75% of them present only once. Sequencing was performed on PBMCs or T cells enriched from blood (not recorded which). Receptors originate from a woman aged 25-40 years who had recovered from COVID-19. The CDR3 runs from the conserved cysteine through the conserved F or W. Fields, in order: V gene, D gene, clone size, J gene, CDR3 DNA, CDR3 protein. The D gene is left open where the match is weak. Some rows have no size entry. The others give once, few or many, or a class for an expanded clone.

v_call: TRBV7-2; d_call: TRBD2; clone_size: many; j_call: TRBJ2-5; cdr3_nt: TGTGCCAGCACCCCTAGGGCGGGAGGGCCTGAGACCCAGTACTTC; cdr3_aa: CASTPRAGGPETQYF
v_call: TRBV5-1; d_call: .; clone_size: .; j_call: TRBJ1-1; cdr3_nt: TGCGCCAGCAGCTTGGACGGGATGAACACTGAAGCTTTCTTT; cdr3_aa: CASSLDGMNTEAFF
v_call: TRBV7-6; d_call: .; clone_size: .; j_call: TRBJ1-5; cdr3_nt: TGTGCCAGCAGCTTAGCGAGCGGTACCAATCAGCCCCAGCATTTT; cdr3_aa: CASSLASGTNQPQHF
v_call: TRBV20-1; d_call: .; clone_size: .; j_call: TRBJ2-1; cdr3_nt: TGCAGTGCTAGTGAGGAGCGGTCGTACAATGAGCAGTTCTTC; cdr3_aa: CSASEERSYNEQFF
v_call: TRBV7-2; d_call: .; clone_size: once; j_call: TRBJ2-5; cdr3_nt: TGTGCCAGCAGCCTACGACAGGCAAAGGAGACCCAGTACTTC; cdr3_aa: CASSLRQAKETQYF
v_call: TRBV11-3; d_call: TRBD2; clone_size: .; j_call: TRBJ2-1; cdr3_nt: TGTGCCAGCAGCTCAGAGCCTACTAGCGGGAAATACAATGAGCAGTTCTTC; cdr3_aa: CASSSEPTSGKYNEQFF
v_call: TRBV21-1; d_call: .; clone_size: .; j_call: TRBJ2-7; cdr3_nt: TGTGCCAGCAGCAAAGACAGGGTTAGTGTCTACGAGCAGTACTTC; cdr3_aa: CASSKDRVSVYEQYF
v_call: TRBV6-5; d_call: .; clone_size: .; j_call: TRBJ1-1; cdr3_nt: TGTGCCAGCAGGACGGACAGTACGAACACTGAAGCTTTCTTT; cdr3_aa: CASRTDSTNTEAFF
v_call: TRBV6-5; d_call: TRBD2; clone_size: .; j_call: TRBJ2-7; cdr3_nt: TGTGCCAGCAGTACAGTACTAGCGGGGACCCACGAGCAGTACTTC; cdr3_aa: CASSTVLAGTHEQYF
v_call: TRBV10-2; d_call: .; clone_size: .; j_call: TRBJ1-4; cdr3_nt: TGCGCCAGCAGGGGAAGTCTCAGGGCAACTAATGAAAAACTGTTTTTT; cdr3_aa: CASRGSLRATNEKLFF
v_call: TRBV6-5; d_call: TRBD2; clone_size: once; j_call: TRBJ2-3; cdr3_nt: TGTGCCGGCACTTGGACTAGCGGGGGGAAAGATACGCAGTATTTT; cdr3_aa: CAGTWTSGGKDTQYF
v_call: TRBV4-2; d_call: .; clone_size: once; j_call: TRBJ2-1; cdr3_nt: TGTGCCAGCAGCCAGTCCGGGACTCCCTACAATGAGCAGTTCTTC; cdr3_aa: CASSQSGTPYNEQFF
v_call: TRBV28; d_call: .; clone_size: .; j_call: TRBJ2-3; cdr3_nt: TGTGCCAGCAGCGTCTATGGGGAAATAGCGGATACGCAGTATTTT; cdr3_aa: CASSVYGEIADTQYF
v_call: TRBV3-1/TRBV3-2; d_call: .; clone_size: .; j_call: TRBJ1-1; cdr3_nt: TGTGCCAGCAGCTCTACAAGGGGGGGAAGCCCTGAAGCTTTCTTT; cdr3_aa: CASSSTRGGSPEAFF
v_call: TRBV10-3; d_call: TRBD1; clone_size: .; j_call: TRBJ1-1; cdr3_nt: TGTGCCATCACAGCGGGACAGGTGGGAAACACTGAAGCTTTCTTT; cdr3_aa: CAITAGQVGNTEAFF
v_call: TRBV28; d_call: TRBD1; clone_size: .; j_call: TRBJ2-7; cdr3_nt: TGTGCCAGCAGTTTTCCCGACAGGGAAGGAGAGCAGTACTTC; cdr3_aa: CASSFPDREGEQYF
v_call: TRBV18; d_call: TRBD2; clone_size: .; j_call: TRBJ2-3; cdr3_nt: TGTGCCAGCTCACTGGGACTAGCGGCTAGCACAGATACGCAGTATTTT; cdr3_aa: CASSLGLAASTDTQYF
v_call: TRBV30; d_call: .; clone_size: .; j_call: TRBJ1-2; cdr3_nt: TGTGCCTGGGACTTAAGGGGAGGCTACACCTTC; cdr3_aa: CAWDLRGGYTF
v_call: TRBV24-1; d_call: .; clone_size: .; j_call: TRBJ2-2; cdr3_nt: TGTGCCACCTCTCTGAACACCGGGGAGCTGTTTTTT; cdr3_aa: CATSLNTGELFF
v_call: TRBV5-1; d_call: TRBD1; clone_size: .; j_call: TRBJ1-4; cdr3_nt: TGCGCCAGCAGCTATGGACAGGGCTCTAATGAAAAACTGTTTTTT; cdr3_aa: CASSYGQGSNEKLFF
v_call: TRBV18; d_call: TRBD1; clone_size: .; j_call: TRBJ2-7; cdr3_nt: TGTGCCAGCTCACGTTATATTAACCCGGGACAGGGATCCTACGAGCAGTACTTC; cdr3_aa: CASSRYINPGQGSYEQYF
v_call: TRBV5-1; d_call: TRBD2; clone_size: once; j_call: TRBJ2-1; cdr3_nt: TGCGCCAGCAGCTTGGCTAGCGGGAGGTACCAGGGTGAGCAGTTCTTC; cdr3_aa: CASSLASGRYQGEQFF
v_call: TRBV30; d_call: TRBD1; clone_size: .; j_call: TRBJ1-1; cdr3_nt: TGTGCCTGGAGTCGGACAGGTGAAGCTTTCTTT; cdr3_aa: CAWSRTGEAFF
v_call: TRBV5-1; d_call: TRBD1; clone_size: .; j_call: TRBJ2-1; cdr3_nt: TGCGCCAGCAGCTTGGAGACAGGGTACGATGAGCAGTTCTTC; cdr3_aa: CASSLETGYDEQFF
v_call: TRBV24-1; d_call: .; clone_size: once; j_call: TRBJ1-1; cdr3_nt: TGTGCCACCAAATCCGGGTCACTTGATATGAACACTGAAGCTTTCTTT; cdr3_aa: CATKSGSLDMNTEAFF
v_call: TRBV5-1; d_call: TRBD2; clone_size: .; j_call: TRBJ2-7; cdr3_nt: TGCGCCAGCAGCCCCGTTGCCGGGACTAGCGGATACGAGCAGTACTTC; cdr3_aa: CASSPVAGTSGYEQYF
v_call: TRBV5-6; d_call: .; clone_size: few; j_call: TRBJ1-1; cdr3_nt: TGTGCCAGCAGCTTGTTATCCCACGGGAACACTGAAGCTTTCTTT; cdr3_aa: CASSLLSHGNTEAFF
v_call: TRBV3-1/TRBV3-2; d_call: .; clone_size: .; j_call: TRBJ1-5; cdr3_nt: TGTGCCAGCAGCCAAGGAGTGACTAAACGAGGCAATTTACATCAGCCCCAGCATTTT; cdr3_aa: CASSQGVTKRGNLHQPQHF
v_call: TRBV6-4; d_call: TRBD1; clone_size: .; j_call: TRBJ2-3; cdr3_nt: TGTGCCAGCAGAGCAGGGGGCGCGGGCACAGATACGCAGTATTTT; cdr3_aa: CASRAGGAGTDTQYF
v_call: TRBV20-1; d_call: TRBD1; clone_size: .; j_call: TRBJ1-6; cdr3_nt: TGCAGTGCTAGTCCGTCAGGGGGTTCACCCCTCCACTTT; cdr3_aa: CSASPSGGSPLHF
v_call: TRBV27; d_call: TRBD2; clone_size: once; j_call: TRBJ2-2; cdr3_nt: TGTGCCAGCAGCTCCTGGGGGGGGGCGAACACCGGGGAGCTGTTTTTT; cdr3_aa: CASSSWGGANTGELFF
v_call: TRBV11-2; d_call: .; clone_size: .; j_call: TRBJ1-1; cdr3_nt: TGTGCCAGCAGCCCGGGGATCTACCCACACACTGAAGCTTTCTTT; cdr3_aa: CASSPGIYPHTEAFF
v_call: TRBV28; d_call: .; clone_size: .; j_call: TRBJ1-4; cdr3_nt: TGTGCCAGCACCGCCGCAAGTGGAGTAGAGAGTGCTAATGAAAAACTGTTTTTT; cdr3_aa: CASTAASGVESANEKLFF
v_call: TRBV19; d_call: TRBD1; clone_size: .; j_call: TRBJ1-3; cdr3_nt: TGTGCCAGTAGTATCGACAGGGGTACTGGAAACACCATATATTTT; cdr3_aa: CASSIDRGTGNTIYF
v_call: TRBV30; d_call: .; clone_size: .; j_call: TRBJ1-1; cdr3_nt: TGTGCCTGGAACGGGGGGACCACTGAAGCTTTCTTT; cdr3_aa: CAWNGGTTEAFF
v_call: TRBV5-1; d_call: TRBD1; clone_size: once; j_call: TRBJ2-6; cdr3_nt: TGCGCCAGCAGCTTTAGACAGGGAACTGGGGCCAACGTCCTGACTTTC; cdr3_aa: CASSFRQGTGANVLTF
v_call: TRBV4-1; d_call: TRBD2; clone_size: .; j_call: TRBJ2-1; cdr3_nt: TGCGCCAGCAGCCAAGATCACCAGCGGGAGGTTGAGCAGTTCTTC; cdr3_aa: CASSQDHQREVEQFF
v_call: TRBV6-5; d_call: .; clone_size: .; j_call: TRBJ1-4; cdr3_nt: TGTGCCAGCAGTTACAGCAGGGTACAGGAAAAACTGTTTTTT; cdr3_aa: CASSYSRVQEKLFF
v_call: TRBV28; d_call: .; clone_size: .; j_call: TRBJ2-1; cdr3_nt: TGTGCCAGCAGCTACCCTAATGAACGTGAGCAGTTCTTC; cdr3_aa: CASSYPNEREQFF
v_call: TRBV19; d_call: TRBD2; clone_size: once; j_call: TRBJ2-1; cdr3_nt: TGTGCCAGTAGTTTATCCGGGACTAGCGGCTACAATGAGCAGTTCTTC; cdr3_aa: CASSLSGTSGYNEQFF
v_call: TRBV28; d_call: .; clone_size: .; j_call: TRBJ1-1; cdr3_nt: TGTGCCAGCAGTCCACCTAACCACTCAGGAAACACTGAAGCTTTCTTT; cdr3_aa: CASSPPNHSGNTEAFF
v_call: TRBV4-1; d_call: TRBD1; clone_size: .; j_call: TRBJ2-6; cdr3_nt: TGCGCCAGCAGCCAAAGGACCGGGACAGGGTTAGTTGGGGCCAACGTCCTGACTTTC; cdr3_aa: CASSQRTGTGLVGANVLTF
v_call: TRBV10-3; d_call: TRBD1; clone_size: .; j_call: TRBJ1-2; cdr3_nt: TGTGCCACCAGGCAGGGGGCGGATGGCTACACCTTC; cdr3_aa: CATRQGADGYTF
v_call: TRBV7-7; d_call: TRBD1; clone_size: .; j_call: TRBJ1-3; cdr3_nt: TGTGCTAGCAGCTTAGGAGCCGGGACAGGGGTTGGAAACACCATATATTTT; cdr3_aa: CASSLGAGTGVGNTIYF
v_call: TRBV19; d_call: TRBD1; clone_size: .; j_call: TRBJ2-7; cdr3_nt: TGTGCCAGTAGTTTTTCAGGGGGCGCTGGATCCTACGAGCAGTACTTC; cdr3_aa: CASSFSGGAGSYEQYF
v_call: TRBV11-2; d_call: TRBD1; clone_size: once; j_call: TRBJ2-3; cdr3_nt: TGTGCCAGCAGCTTACTGCAGGGGGCTGATACGCAGTATTTT; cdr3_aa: CASSLLQGADTQYF
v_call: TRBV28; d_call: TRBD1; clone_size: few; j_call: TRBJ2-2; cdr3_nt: TGTGCCAGCAGTTCCGGACAGGGGACGAACACCGGGGAGCTGTTTTTT; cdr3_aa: CASSSGQGTNTGELFF
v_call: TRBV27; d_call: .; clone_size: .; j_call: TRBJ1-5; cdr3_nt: TGTGCCAGCAGTTTCGGGTTTGGCAATCAGCCCCAGCATTTT; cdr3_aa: CASSFGFGNQPQHF
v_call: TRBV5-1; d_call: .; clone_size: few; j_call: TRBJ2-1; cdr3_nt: TGCGCCAGCAGCTTGGCGGCGGGGTCCAAGCGGGCCCCATACAATGAGCAGTTCTTC; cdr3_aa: CASSLAAGSKRAPYNEQFF
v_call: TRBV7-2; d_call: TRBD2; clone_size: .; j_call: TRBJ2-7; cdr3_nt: TGTGCCAGCAGCTTAGACGGGAGGGAATACGAGCAGTACTTC; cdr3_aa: CASSLDGREYEQYF
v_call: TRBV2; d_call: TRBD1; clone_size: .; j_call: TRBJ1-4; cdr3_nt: TGTGCCAGCAGTGAGGGGACAGTTAATGAAAAACTGTTTTTT; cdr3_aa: CASSEGTVNEKLFF
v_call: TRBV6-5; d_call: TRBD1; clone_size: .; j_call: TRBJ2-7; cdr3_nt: TGTGCCAGCAGGCGGGACAGGAAGACCTACGAGCAGTACTTC; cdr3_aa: CASRRDRKTYEQYF
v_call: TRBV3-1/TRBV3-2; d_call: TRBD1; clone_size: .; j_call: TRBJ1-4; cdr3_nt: TGTGCCAGCAGCCAATTATTGGGACAGGGCGATGAAAAACTGTTTTTT; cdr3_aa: CASSQLLGQGDEKLFF
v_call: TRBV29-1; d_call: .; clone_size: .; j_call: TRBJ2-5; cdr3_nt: TGCAGCGCTTGGACAGCTAGCCAAGAGACCCAGTACTTC; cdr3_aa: CSAWTASQETQYF
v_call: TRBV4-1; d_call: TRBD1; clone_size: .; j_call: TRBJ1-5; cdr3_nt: TGCGCCAGCAGCCCAATTGGACAGGGAGACCAGCCCCAGCATTTT; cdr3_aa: CASSPIGQGDQPQHF
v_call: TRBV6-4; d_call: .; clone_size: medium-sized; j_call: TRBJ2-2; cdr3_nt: TGTGCCAGCAGTCCGGGAAACACCGGGGAGCTGTTTTTT; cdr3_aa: CASSPGNTGELFF
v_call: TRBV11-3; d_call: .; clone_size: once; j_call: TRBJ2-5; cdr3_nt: TGTGCCAGCAGCCGGGGGTTAGCGGGACAGTGGGAGACCCAGTACTTC; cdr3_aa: CASSRGLAGQWETQYF
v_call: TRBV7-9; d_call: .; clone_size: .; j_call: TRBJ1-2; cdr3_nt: TGTGCCAGCAGAACACCACCCCACTATGGCTACACCTTC; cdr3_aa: CASRTPPHYGYTF
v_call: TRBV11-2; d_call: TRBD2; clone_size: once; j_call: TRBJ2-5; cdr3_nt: TGTGCCAGCAGCCTCGGGGGGGGAGTAGAGACCCAGTACTTC; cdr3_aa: CASSLGGGVETQYF
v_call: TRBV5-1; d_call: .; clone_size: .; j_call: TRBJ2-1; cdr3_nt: TGCGCCAGCAGCTCAGAGGGGGGGCTTAATGAGCAGTTCTTC; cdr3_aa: CASSSEGGLNEQFF